This TCR beta chain originates from a study of blood T cells in healthy people across ages. Next came a second PCR, run for roughly 6 to 11 cycles, which used a sample-barcoded 5' primer along with a J-beta primer mix. MiXCR, applied by TCRdb to the 5' RACE reads, yields one record per CDR3 protein. The sample lists some 1,000,000 distinct CDR3 sequences, less than 25% occurring once. The CDR3 is 14 amino acids. The V segment lost 5 bases and the J segment 7 bases; nucleotides outside the gene matches: 8. CDR1 is SEHNR, CDR2 FQNEAQ, per germline (reference sequence). The same specimen was also included in a second study, on T cells of mothers and their children. That investigation notes: The people who donated were a few healthy Caucasian mothers and their six children. The whole RNA yield was converted to cDNA, approximately 1.6 ug per 15 ul. From each mother came over 9.5 million TCR beta CDR3 reads, and from each child came 3 million to 3.5 million. Detection yielded no persistent microchimeric T cell clones.

The chain combines TRBV7-9 with TRBJ1-1, with 9 bases that match TRBD1. Sample: blood. The TCR sequence derives from a girl aged 2 to 9 in good health. The CDR3 here is CASSITGTGSEAFF. The CDR3 nucleotides read TGTGCCAGCAGCATCACCGGGACAGGGAGTGAAGCTTTCTTT.